The TCR beta chain under discussion was sequenced for a study of T cell responses to AZD1222 COVID-19 vaccine (dated by TCRdb to the early 2020s). For the wider study: TCR sequencing covered roughly 230 trial participants: nearly 210 given two doses of AZD1222 and about 26 given two doses of MenACWY control vaccine. Trial participants were enrolled into age subgroups of 18-55, 56-69 and 70-plus years, which contained roughly 150, 30 and 60 TCR-sequenced participants, respectively.

The sample's time point, from its label and the paper: about 28 days (+/-7) after the second vaccine dose. Because spike-specific TCR depth and breadth did not differ between the two schedules, AZD1222 recipients who got a second dose at roughly 4 weeks were pooled with those who got a second dose at roughly 12 weeks. Vaccinee samples were obtained from the UK trials COV001 and COV002, which included a single-blind randomized controlled phase 2/3 trial of AZD1222 (ChAdOx1 nCoV-19) in healthy adults. For TCRbeta chain sequencing, PBMC samples were collected from trial participants at day 0 and at day 28 after the second dose. The CDR3 regions of human TCRbeta chains were subjected to immunosequencing. Per the source publication's procedure: Repertoire TCRs were matched against a reference library of SARS-CoV-2-specific TCRs generated with the MIRA antigen-specificity platform. Breadth meant the fraction of unique TCRs that were SARS-CoV-2-associated, whereas depth meant the fraction of total T cells that were SARS-CoV-2-associated. Using the MIRA data, each spike-specific TCR was assigned both to the spike region to which the TCR was reactive and to a CD4 or CD8 class. Log10-transformed breadth and depth values were compared by one-way ANOVA with Sidak's multiple comparisons tests. TCRdb obtained this table from immuneACCESS and retained in-frame rearrangements with V and J assigned. These tables miss some clones; where compared with another copy, unresolved V genes account for less than half of the shortfall, and the remainder is unexplained. Clone size and the V and J calls come from that table; the DNA yielded D and trimming. The sample table holds tens of thousands of clones, of which less than 85% were seen once. Clones ranked in the top ten supply 47% of the sample.

General conclusions and limits of the study: Epitopes outside the regions mutated in the B.1.351 and B.1.1.7 variants were reportedly recognized by nearly half of the unique spike-specific TCRs. Conclusions about previously exposed vaccinees are limited, since just a handful of AZD1222 recipients were seropositive for SARS-CoV-2 at baseline. The 56-69-year group was small, and its depth increase did not reach significance, likely because of low power. After two AZD1222 doses, both the breadth and the depth of spike-specific TCRs were significantly higher than at day 0 and than in MenACWY recipients. The whole spike protein was spanned by vaccine-associated CD4 TCRs, and dominant responses were seen in regions 160-218 and 743-854. Because no day 14 peak-response samples were available, repertoires were characterized only after the peak T cell response. Participants were mostly white British and included more females than males, and it was suggested by the authors that clonal diversity may have been underestimated.

Including the terminal cysteine and phenylalanine, the CDR3 comprises 17 residues. Just the 51-base CDR3 DNA is kept, in frame starting at base 1. The V end gives up 0 bases and the J end 3 bases, leaving 6 bases in the junction not matched to a gene. The CDR1 and CDR2 encoded by the germline V gene are LGHNA and YSLEER. Regarding this clone: Its antigen remains undetermined. Per-base qualities were not stored, and no clone one base away is much larger.

The clonotype originates from an adult who received the AZD1222 COVID-19 vaccine. In this chain, TRBV4-3 is recombined with TRBJ2-2; 8 central bases correspond to TRBD2. The input for sequencing was peripheral blood, taken 28 days after the second AZD1222 dose. The CDR3 region: CASSQDRSGSYTGELFF. DNA sequence: TGCGCCAGCAGCCAAGATCGGAGCGGGAGTTACACCGGGGAGCTGTTTTTT.